This TCR beta chain derives from a study of T cells in women clearing cervical HPV infection. Study information: Women with histologically confirmed HPV16-related CIN3 or worse, 2 with invasive cancer, served as cases. Study findings and constraints: CIN3+ cases had significantly higher TCR richness than controls; evenness did not differ. TRBV6-7 relative abundance averaged approximately 0.1% in cases and approximately 0.15% in controls.

Trimming removed 5 bases at V and 6 bases at J, with 26 bases between. From germline, CDR1 is PRHDT and CDR2 FYEKMQ (reference sequence). The CDR3 extends over 18 amino acids. A note on this clone: The target antigen is unknown. The read gets to within 3 residues of the CDR3 end, and the germline J gene fills in the rest.

Sequencing was performed with immunoSEQ multiplex PCR; in TCRdb, only in-frame clones are kept and a portion is missing. This sample contains around 25,000 clones. Sequencing was carried out using blood buffy coat. The clonotype comes from a woman between 18 and 75 years old with a cervical HPV16 infection that either progressed to CIN3+ or cleared (not recorded which). This chain joins TRBV13 and TRBJ2-1; a possible D gene is TRBD1 (6 bases). CDR3 bases read: TGTGCCAGCAGCCCTCGCCAGGGGACCCCCGGTCGGATCAATGAG. Protein: CASSPRQGTPGRINE. The complete CDR3 sequence is CASSPRQGTPGRINEQFF.